These T cell receptor beta chains were read from a single sample in a study of post-analysis software for immune sequencing data. Using its own MiXCR run on the PCR reads, TCRdb lists one record per CDR3 protein. Among about 770,000 distinct CDR3 sequences listed, 46% were seen once. The sequenced material came from blood. The receptors derive from a girl aged 10 to 17 with multiple sclerosis. Each CDR3 is given without its conserved first and last residue. Fields, in order: V gene, J gene, clone size, CDR3 protein. A row's size may be missing; if present it is once, few, many or a size class.

TRBV18	TRBJ1-1	NA	ASSPGMLNTEAF
TRBV11-2	TRBJ2-3	few	ASSLVLENTQY
TRBV6-5	TRBJ1-2	NA	ASSYSSGLRYT
TRBV12-3/TRBV12-4	TRBJ2-5	NA	ASRETGGGETQY
TRBV12-3/TRBV12-4	TRBJ2-7	few	ASTSGPFYEQY
TRBV20-1	TRBJ1-4	NA	SATTANNEKLF
TRBV5-1	NA	NA	RGDRDLEQY
TRBV12-3/TRBV12-4	TRBJ2-7	NA	ASSLVLAPGVFYEQY
TRBV27	TRBJ2-3	NA	ASSFRTVVDTQY
TRBV20-1	TRBJ1-2	few	SAADTNYGYT
TRBV27	TRBJ1-6	NA	ASSSPLRGTRNSPLH
TRBV29-1	TRBJ1-1	NA	SVDGTGSMNTEAF
TRBV20-1	TRBJ2-7	few	SAPPGSSAYEQY
TRBV20-1	TRBJ1-5	NA	SARDFRFEQSQPQH
TRBV5-8	TRBJ2-7	NA	ASSLGLGRYEQY
TRBV20-1	TRBJ1-2	NA	SATGNSGLYT
TRBV27	TRBJ2-3	NA	ASSGGAAGEGSDTQY
TRBV27	TRBJ2-1	NA	ASSLPWTGAAGGEQF
TRBV20-1	NA	NA	SARAGSLDEQY
TRBV12-3/TRBV12-4	TRBJ2-5	NA	ASSMTARSNLETQY
TRBV27	TRBJ2-5	NA	ASSSTGTRGRETQY
TRBV6-6	TRBJ1-2	few	ASSYEAVYGYT
TRBV6-5	TRBJ2-7	few	ASAASVYYEQY
TRBV19	NA	NA	ASRPTGGYSDEQY
TRBV10-3	TRBJ2-5	few	AISETGMKGETQY
TRBV28	NA	NA	ASSLRVAGAETQY
TRBV27	TRBJ2-1	few	ASSNANRASEQF
TRBV27	TRBJ1-5	NA	ASSLSYGPNQPQH
TRBV20-1	TRBJ2-1	few	SARGGLAHLNEQF
TRBV7-6	TRBJ2-7	NA	VSSLPGDSYEQY
TRBV5-6	TRBJ2-6	NA	ASSFDSSGANVLT
TRBV12-3/TRBV12-4	TRBJ2-1	few	ASHARGGNYNEQF
TRBV4-1	TRBJ1-5	NA	ASSQDWGQKPQH
TRBV28	TRBJ2-2	once	ASSPSGEELF
TRBV20-1	TRBJ1-3	NA	SAIPGDSGYSGNTIY
TRBV6-5	TRBJ1-6	few	ASSYSVGAGSPLH
TRBV9	TRBJ1-2	few	ASRDRRSGYT
TRBV5-5	TRBJ2-6	NA	ASTEGLLPLGANVLT
TRBV28	TRBJ2-1	few	ASSFESYNEQF
TRBV27	NA	NA	ASSFWGLAGSNYEQY
TRBV20-1	TRBJ1-2	NA	SASQDGQGYGYT
TRBV7-2	TRBJ1-2	NA	ASSSGTGFAGYT
TRBV20-1	TRBJ2-3	once	SAGRRTGGPDTQY
TRBV7-8	TRBJ2-7	NA	ASSFTGTAYERY
TRBV20-1	TRBJ2-5	NA	SARPAGVETQY
TRBV28	TRBJ2-4	NA	ASSLRGAGVREQY
TRBV20-1	TRBJ2-7	NA	SARAHTTYEQY
TRBV7-9	NA	NA	ASSLRTSGVREQY
TRBV20-1	TRBJ1-5	few	SAYRVGSQPQH
TRBV15	TRBJ2-2	once	ATSRGPVTGELF
TRBV29-1	TRBJ2-3	NA	SVVQDTQY
TRBV20-1	TRBJ1-2	NA	SARVGGGYT
TRBV20-1	TRBJ1-1	NA	SAPDPGSMGNTEAF